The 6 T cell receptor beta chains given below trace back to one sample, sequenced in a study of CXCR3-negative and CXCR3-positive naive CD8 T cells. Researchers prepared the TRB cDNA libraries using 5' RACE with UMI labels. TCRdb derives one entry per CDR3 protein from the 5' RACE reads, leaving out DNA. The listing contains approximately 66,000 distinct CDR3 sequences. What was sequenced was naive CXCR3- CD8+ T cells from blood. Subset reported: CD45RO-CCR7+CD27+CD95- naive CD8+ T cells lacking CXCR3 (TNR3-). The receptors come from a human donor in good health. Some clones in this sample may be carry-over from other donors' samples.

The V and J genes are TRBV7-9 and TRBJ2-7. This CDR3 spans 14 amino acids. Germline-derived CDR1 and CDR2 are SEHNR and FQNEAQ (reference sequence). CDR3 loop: CASSQAPYSYEQYF.

Here the CDR3 reads CASSFRADQETQYF. The rearrangement uses TRBV5-4 and TRBJ2-5; TCRdb's D gene call, TRBD1, goes unchecked for lack of DNA. Germline V gene lookup returns CDR1 SGHNT and CDR2 YYREEE (reference sequence). CDR3 size: 14 residues.

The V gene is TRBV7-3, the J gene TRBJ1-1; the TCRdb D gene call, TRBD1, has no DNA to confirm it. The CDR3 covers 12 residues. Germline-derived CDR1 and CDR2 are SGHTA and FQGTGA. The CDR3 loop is CASSYRGQEAFF.

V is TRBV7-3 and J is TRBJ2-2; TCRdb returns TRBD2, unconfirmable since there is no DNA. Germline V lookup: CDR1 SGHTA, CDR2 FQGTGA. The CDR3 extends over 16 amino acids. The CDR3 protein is CASSFASGGQIGELFF.

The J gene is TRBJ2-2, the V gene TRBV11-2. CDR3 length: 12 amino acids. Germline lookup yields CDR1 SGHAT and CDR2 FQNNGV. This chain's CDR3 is CASSLGAGELFF.

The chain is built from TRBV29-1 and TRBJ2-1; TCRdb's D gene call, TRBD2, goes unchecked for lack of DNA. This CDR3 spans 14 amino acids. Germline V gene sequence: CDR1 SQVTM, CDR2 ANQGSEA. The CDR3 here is CSAELAGGLNEQFF.